Below are 24 T cell receptor beta chains sequenced from a single sample in a study of CD8 T cells in ankylosing spondylitis. A single record per CDR3 protein comes from TCRdb applying MiXCR to the 5' RACE reads. The table records 300,000 to 350,000 distinct CDR3 sequences, more than 9% of them present only once. What was sequenced was blood, either unsorted or a sorted T cell fraction (not recorded which). These receptors came from a female donor with ankylosing spondylitis or in good health (not recorded which).

This clonotype showed up many times. This chain uses TRBV10-3 with TRBJ2-1, with 7 nucleotides matching TRBD2. The CDR3 consists of 14 residues. Germline V gene data show CDR1 as ENHRY and CDR2 as SYGVKD. J was trimmed by 10 bases and V by 2 bases; bases with no gene match: 8. DNA for the CDR3: TGTGCCATCAGTGAGGGGTGGGGCGGGGGAGAGCAGTTCTTC. Translated, it gives CAISEGWGGGEQFF.

The chain joins TRBV6-2 or TRBV6-3 to TRBJ2-3, with 9 bases matching TRBD1. CDR3 length equals 16 residues. The germline V gene encodes CDR1 MNHEY and CDR2 SVGEGT. V dropped 2 bases and J dropped 1; count of bases not matched to a gene: 4. CDR3 bases: TGTGCCAGCAGTTACAGACAGGGGGAACGCACAGATACGCAGTATTTT. Translation gives CASSYRQGERTDTQYF.

As to this clonotype: Relative to the germline gene, one junction end is altered; a read error may explain this. The V and J genes are TRBV5-1 and TRBJ1-2; possible D gene TRBD1, 5 bases. Germline CDR1 is SGHRS and CDR2 is YFSETQ. This CDR3 spans 12 amino acids. In DNA form, the CDR3 reads TGCGCCAGCAGCGAAGGGGACTATGGCGACACCTTC. Translating it yields CASSEGDYGDTF.

In this sample, this clonotype turned up many times. This chain connects TRBV12-3 or TRBV12-4 to TRBJ2-7, with 9 nucleotides matching TRBD2. The CDR3 loop spans 14 amino acids. Trimming removed 3 bases from V and 7 bases from J; junction bases left unmatched: 7. CDR3 in DNA: TGTGCCAGCAGTTTGAGCGGGGGGATTGGGGAGCAGTACTTC. Protein: CASSLSGGIGEQYF.

This clonotype was picked up many times. The V call is TRBV4-2, the J call TRBJ2-2; 8 nucleotides agree with TRBD1. There are 15 residues in the CDR3. V lost 4 bases, J lost 5 bases, and 6 bases stayed unmatched. The germline V gene has CDR1 LGHNA and CDR2 YNFKEQ. CDR3 amino acids: CASSPRQGRTGELFF. The CDR3 DNA is TGTGCCAGCAGCCCGAGACAGGGGCGAACCGGGGAGCTGTTTTTT.

The chain is built from TRBV12-3 or TRBV12-4 and TRBJ2-3, with TRBD1 matching over 8 bases. Trimming at V came to 5 bases and at J to 1 base, leaving 8 bases not matched to a gene. There are 16 residues in the CDR3. The CDR3 reads CASSAARGLGTDTQYF. The DNA for the CDR3 is TGTGCCAGCAGTGCGGCCAGGGGGCTTGGCACAGATACGCAGTATTTT.

This clonotype was counted at least ten times. V usage is TRBV5-1 and J usage is TRBJ1-2; D is unresolved. The CDR3 consists of 14 residues. CDR1 and CDR2 (germline): SGHRS, YFSETQ. Trimming cost V 0 bases and J 4 bases, with 10 bases left between them. This CDR3 reads CASSLDGESYGYTF. CDR3 DNA sequence: TGCGCCAGCAGCTTGGACGGGGAGAGCTATGGCTACACCTTC.

This clonotype was counted ten times or more. This chain connects TRBV20-1 to TRBJ1-6, with 9 bases aligning to TRBD1. Trimming at V came to 2 bases and at J to 8 bases, leaving 7 bases not matched to a gene. This CDR3 has 15 residues. CDR1 DFQATT and CDR2 SNEGSKA come from the germline V gene (reference sequence). The chain's CDR3 is CSARSTGGRHSPLHF. The CDR3 DNA is TGCAGTGCTAGAAGCACAGGGGGCCGCCATTCACCCCTCCACTTT.

The chain combines TRBV20-1 with TRBJ2-5; TRBD1 aligns across 8 bases. The CDR3 runs to 13 residues. Losses at the gene ends were 5 bases for V and 1 base for J; bases not matched to a gene: 3. Per the germline V gene, CDR1 is DFQATT and CDR2 is SNEGSKA (reference sequence). The CDR3 reads CSALGTGQETQYF. The CDR3 DNA sequence: TGCAGTGCTCTCGGGACAGGCCAAGAGACCCAGTACTTC.

This clonotype was found a few times. CDR3 loop: CASSLGGGFVVTQYF. Here the CDR3 DNA reads TGTGCCAGCAGCTTGGGTGGGGGATTTGTGGTGACCCAGTACTTC. The chain is built from TRBV5-6 and TRBJ2-5, with D possibly called TRBD1 or TRBD2 (5 bases each). The CDR3 runs 15 residues. Germline lookup yields CDR1 SGHDT and CDR2 YYEEEE. V gave up 0 bases and J gave up 7 bases, with 16 bases separating them.

This clonotype was counted at least ten times. This rearrangement joins TRBV6-6 to TRBJ1-6; TRBD1 matches 8 bases. In germline, CDR1 is MNHNY, CDR2 SVGAGI (reference sequence). The V and J ends lost 4 bases and 10 bases, in that order; junction bases with no gene match: 3. The CDR3 is 13 amino acids. CDR3 amino acids: CASSSTGVSPLHF. DNA of the CDR3: TGTGCCAGCAGTTCGACAGGGGTCTCACCCCTCCACTTT.

This clonotype turned up a few times. The chain carries TRBV19 and TRBJ2-1; 9 nucleotides line up with TRBD2. V shed 5 bases, J shed 0 bases, and the junction held 8 bases outside the gene matches. Per the germline V gene, CDR1 is LNHDA and CDR2 is SQIVND (reference sequence). CDR3 size: 17 residues. The CDR3 DNA follows: TGTGCCAGTAGTCGCGGGAGGGCTCGGAGCTCCTACAATGAGCAGTTCTTC. Translating gives CASSRGRARSSYNEQFF.

This clonotype was observed a handful of times. V is TRBV5-5 and J is TRBJ2-2; D remains ambiguous. The CDR3 runs 13 residues. V lost 1 base, J lost 5 bases, and 6 bases lay in between. From germline, CDR1 is SGHKS and CDR2 YYEKEE (reference sequence). Written as DNA, the CDR3 is TGTGCCAGCAGCTTGATAGGGACCGGGGAGCTGTTTTTT. This gives the protein CASSLIGTGELFF.

This clonotype was seen ten or more times. The rearrangement links TRBV19 to TRBJ2-5; a weak D match, TRBD2 (5 bases). Germline CDR1 and CDR2: LNHDA and SQIVND (reference sequence). This CDR3 contains 13 residues. CDR3 sequence (DNA): TGTTCAACCGGGAATAGCAGACAAGAGACCCAGTACTTC. This sequence encodes CSTGNSRQETQYF.

This clonotype was counted ten times or more. The rearrangement uses TRBV20-1 and TRBJ2-1; D not resolved. Germline CDR1 reads DFQATT; CDR2 reads SNEGSKA (reference sequence). This CDR3 is 14 amino acids long. Trimming took off 6 bases at V and 6 bases at J, with 18 bases between the two ends. CDR3 loop: CSAPSDLGINEQFF. The CDR3 DNA reads TGCAGTGCCCCGTCGGATTTGGGGATCAATGAGCAGTTCTTC.

Ten or more counts support this clonotype. This chain joins TRBV20-1 and TRBJ2-1; TRBD2 matches 11 bases. The CDR3 has 18 amino acids. The J segment lost 4 bases and the V segment lost 4 bases, leaving 15 bases of the junction unmatched. Germline CDR1 is DFQATT and CDR2 is SNEGSKA (reference sequence). CDR3 loop: CSAIGISGGAVAYNEQFF. The CDR3 bases are TGCAGTGCTATTGGGATTAGCGGGGGGGCCGTGGCATACAATGAGCAGTTCTTC.

In this sample, this clonotype turned up many times. This sequence joins TRBV12-3 or TRBV12-4 and TRBJ1-1; 9 positions agree with TRBD1. The CDR3 totals 15 residues. Unmatched junction bases numbered 10, after V lost 8 bases and J lost 3 bases. The CDR3 protein is CASGPLDRGDTEAFF. The CDR3 DNA sequence: TGTGCCAGCGGACCCTTGGACAGGGGAGACACTGAAGCTTTCTTT.

In its sample, this clonotype was seen a few times. The rearrangement links TRBV7-9 to TRBJ1-2; no definite D call. Trimming cost V 2 bases and J 2 bases, with 9 bases left between them. The V gene's germline CDR1 is SEHNR and CDR2 FQNEAQ (reference sequence). This CDR3 is built from 14 residues. The CDR3 loop is CASSLSPENYGYTF. The DNA for the CDR3 is TGTGCCAGCAGCTTATCGCCGGAGAACTATGGCTACACCTTC.

This clonotype was observed many times. The V call is TRBV20-1, the J call TRBJ1-3; D might be TRBD1 (5 bases). This CDR3 spans 13 amino acids. Germline loops: CDR1 DFQATT, CDR2 SNEGSKA (reference sequence). Trimming stripped 7 bases from V and 3 bases from J, with 13 bases between. The CDR3 DNA sequence: TGCAGTGTCAGCGGGGGAAATGGAAACACCATATATTTT. This codes for CSVSGGNGNTIYF.

This clonotype was counted at least ten times. The chain uses TRBV7-9 and TRBJ2-1, with a tentative D call TRBD2 (6 bases). Trimming stripped 8 bases from V and 4 bases from J, with 21 bases between. This CDR3 region has 16 residues. Germline CDR1 reads SEHNR; CDR2 reads FQNEAQ (reference sequence). The CDR3 is CASAEGRETKYNEQFF. Here the CDR3 DNA reads TGTGCCAGCGCGGAGGGAAGGGAGACTAAGTACAATGAGCAGTTCTTC. Filled out from reference TRBV7-9 and TRBJ2-1, the complete variable domain reads DTGVSQNPRHKITKRGQNVTFRCDPISEHNRLYWYRQTLGQGPEFLTYFQNEAQLEKSRLLSDRFSAERPKGSFSTLEIQRTEQGDSAMYLCASAEGRETKYNEQFFGPGTRLTVL.

Ten or more counts support this clonotype. V gene TRBV5-1 combines with J gene TRBJ1-4; D may be TRBD1 (5 bases). CDR3 length: 14 amino acids. The germline V gene has CDR1 SGHRS and CDR2 YFSETQ. Between the trimmed V and J ends, which lost 4 bases and 5 bases, there was a span of 12 bases. Written as DNA, the CDR3 is TGCGCCAGCAGCCCGACAGCGGAAAATGAAAAACTGTTTTTT. Protein: CASSPTAENEKLFF.

This chain uses TRBV7-2 with TRBJ2-1; a possible D gene is TRBD2 (6 bases). Deletions cut 5 bases from V and 4 bases from J, with 18 bases between. The CDR3 is made up of 16 amino acids. CDR1 is SGHTA and CDR2 is FQGNSA in the germline V gene. For the CDR3, the DNA is TGTGCCAGCAGCCTCCCCGGACGGAGGGTTTACAATGAGCAGTTCTTC. It codes for CASSLPGRRVYNEQFF.

In this sample, this clonotype turned up a few times. This sequence joins TRBV6-1 and TRBJ2-1; maybe TRBD2 (5 bases). V lost 7 bases, J lost 4 bases, and 11 bases lay in between. Germline CDR1 reads MNHNS; CDR2 reads SASEGT. The CDR3 has 13 amino acids. DNA of the CDR3: TGTGCCAGCATAGAGGGAATTTACAATGAGCAGTTCTTC. Translating it yields CASIEGIYNEQFF.

The chain combines TRBV19 with TRBJ2-2, with unresolved D. Trimming took 1 base from V and 5 from J, leaving 11 bases between them. This CDR3 has 15 amino acids. Germline lookup yields CDR1 LNHDA and CDR2 SQIVND (reference sequence). CDR3 protein: CASSIGGVGTGELFF. CDR3 nucleotide sequence: TGTGCCAGTAGTATAGGTGGGGTAGGGACCGGGGAGCTGTTTTTT.